The present T cell receptor (beta chain) was sequenced within a study of blood T cells in healthy people across ages. Study observations and caveats: Estimates of total diversity, which came from one million sequenced T cells, were considered to be underestimates.

This clonotype rates as medium-sized. Its matching antigen is unknown. Isolation yielded PBMCs, at least 7 million per sample, in every case. Alongside a J-beta primer mix, a sample-barcoded 5' primer served in a second PCR lasting roughly 6 to 12 cycles. TCRdb fed the 5' RACE reads into MiXCR, producing one record per CDR3 protein. The repertoire consists of about 380,000 distinct CDR3 sequences, with 52% occurring once and the leading ten covering over 40%. Input material: blood. This receptor was obtained from a man in his fifties or sixties in good health.

The CDR3 DNA is TGTGCCAGCAGCTTAGGACAGTCCCAAGAGACCCAGTACTTC. Translation gives CASSLGQSQETQYF. The chain combines TRBV7-2 with TRBJ2-5; tentative D call: TRBD1 (5 bases). The V end lost 1 base, the J end lost 1 base, and 7 bases lay between the germline ends. The CDR3 runs to 14 residues. Looked up from germline, CDR1 is SGHTA and CDR2 is FQGNSA.